This is a list of T cell receptor beta chains from one sample in a study of blood T cell repertoires in COVID-19. Measured with immunoSEQ multiplex PCR; TCRdb has only the in-frame clones, and not every one. The repertoire holds roughly 220,000 clones, with 85% to 90% as singletons. Input material: PBMCs or T cells enriched from blood (not recorded which). All receptors come from a woman younger than 30 in a cohort exposed to, infected with or recovered from COVID-19 (not recorded which). The CDR3 runs from the conserved cysteine through the conserved F or W. A D gene is named only where the DNA matches it firmly. Size is stated for part of the rows, as once, few or many counts, or as a class when the clone is expanded.

cdr3_length j_call clone_size d_call v_call cdr3_aa cdr3_nt
16 TRBJ1-4 NA TRBD1 TRBV2 CASSEARQGALEKLFF TGTGCCAGCAGTGAAGCACGACAGGGGGCGCTTGAAAAACTGTTTTTT
13 TRBJ1-2 NA NA TRBV2 CASRGGTGYGYTF TGTGCCAGCAGGGGCGGGACTGGGTATGGCTACACCTTC
17 TRBJ2-2 NA TRBD2 TRBV18 CASSPMGLAGNTGELFF TGTGCCAGCTCACCCATGGGACTAGCGGGGAACACCGGGGAGCTGTTTTTT
14 TRBJ2-7 NA TRBD2 TRBV7-9 CASSLDVREGEQYF TGTGCCAGCAGCTTAGATGTCAGGGAGGGCGAGCAGTACTTC
17 TRBJ2-3 NA TRBD2 TRBV27 CASSFLRKRGLTDTQYF TGTGCCAGCAGTTTCCTACGAAAGCGGGGACTCACAGATACGCAGTATTTT
16 TRBJ1-1 NA NA TRBV11-2 CASSLPEVGENTEAFF TGTGCCAGCAGCCTTCCTGAGGTAGGGGAGAACACTGAAGCTTTCTTT
14 TRBJ1-3 NA TRBD1 TRBV6-5 CASTTGSSGNTIYF TGTGCCAGCACGACAGGGAGCTCTGGAAACACCATATATTTT
14 TRBJ2-7 NA NA TRBV11-3 CASSLGGTAYEQYF TGTGCCAGCAGCTTAGGCGGGACAGCCTACGAGCAGTACTTC
14 TRBJ2-5 NA NA TRBV6-5 CASSYGALQETQYF TGTGCCAGCAGTTACGGGGCGCTCCAAGAGACCCAGTACTTC
15 TRBJ1-2 NA NA TRBV9 CASSVESQGSYGYTF TGTGCCAGCAGCGTAGAGTCTCAGGGAAGCTATGGCTACACCTTC
15 TRBJ1-1 NA TRBD1 TRBV27 CASSSGQGRNTEAFF TGTGCCAGCAGTTCGGGACAGGGGAGGAACACTGAAGCTTTCTTT
15 TRBJ2-7 NA TRBD1 TRBV20-1 CSASWGQALAYEQYF TGCAGTGCTAGTTGGGGACAGGCTCTAGCCTACGAGCAGTACTTC
14 TRBJ1-1 NA NA TRBV7-3 CASSFDGGYTEAFF TGTGCCAGCAGCTTCGACGGGGGTTACACTGAAGCTTTCTTT
13 TRBJ1-2 NA TRBD1 TRBV7-9 CASSWDRGLGYTF TGTGCCAGCAGCTGGGACAGGGGGCTTGGCTACACCTTC
13 TRBJ1-2 NA TRBD1 TRBV5-1 CASSTGLSYGYTF TGCGCCAGCTCGACAGGGTTAAGCTATGGCTACACCTTC
11 TRBJ1-1 once NA TRBV7-9 CASSLGRGAFF TGTGCCAGCAGCTTGGGCAGGGGAGCTTTCTTT
13 TRBJ2-1 NA NA TRBV3-1/TRBV3-2 CASSRTSYNEQFF TGTGCCAGCAGCCGGACAAGTTACAATGAGCAGTTCTTC
13 TRBJ1-2 NA TRBD1 TRBV2 CASSEEVGTAYTF TGTGCCAGCAGTGAAGAGGTGGGGACAGCCTACACCTTC
15 TRBJ2-7 NA NA TRBV15 CATSIRTGLSYEQYF TGTGCCACCAGCATTAGGACTGGACTGTCCTACGAGCAGTACTTC
14 TRBJ2-7 NA TRBD1 TRBV6-5 CASSYRDSSYEQYF TGTGCCAGCAGCTACCGGGACAGCTCCTACGAGCAGTACTTC
13 TRBJ1-2 once TRBD1 TRBV10-3 CASAGDRGYGYTF TGTGCCTCCGCGGGGGACAGGGGTTACGGCTACACCTTC
14 TRBJ1-5 few TRBD1 TRBV19 CASSTTGGNQPQHF TGTGCCAGTAGTACGACAGGGGGCAATCAGCCCCAGCATTTT
19 TRBJ2-7 NA NA TRBV5-1 CASSLGPTAGDTLTYEQYF TGCGCCAGCAGCTTAGGGCCTACAGCGGGCGATACTTTAACCTACGAGCAGTACTTC
20 TRBJ2-3 NA TRBD2 TRBV27 CASSLFGRGLAGEVKDTQYF TGTGCCAGCAGTTTATTTGGCCGCGGACTAGCGGGAGAGGTGAAGGATACGCAGTATTTT
12 TRBJ1-5 NA NA TRBV5-1 CASSLGDQPQHF TGCGCCAGCAGCTTGGGAGATCAGCCCCAGCATTTT
16 TRBJ1-5 NA TRBD1 TRBV10-3 CAISESRQGGNQPQHF TGTGCCATCAGTGAGTCGAGACAGGGTGGCAATCAGCCCCAGCATTTT
15 TRBJ2-4 few TRBD1 TRBV24-1 CATSEGTAAKNIQYF TGTGCCACCAGTGAAGGGACAGCCGCCAAAAACATTCAGTACTTC
13 TRBJ2-7 NA NA TRBV29-1 CSVEVPGLDEQYF TGCAGCGTCGAGGTCCCGGGTTTAGACGAGCAGTACTTC
15 TRBJ2-6 NA NA TRBV6-5 CASTFQGTGANVLTF TGTGCCAGCACTTTTCAGGGGACTGGGGCCAACGTCCTGACTTTC
13 TRBJ1-1 NA NA TRBV7-9 CASLRERWLEAFF TGTGCCAGCTTAAGGGAGCGTTGGCTAGAAGCTTTCTTT
15 TRBJ1-6 once TRBD1 TRBV6-5 CASSYGQGFRSPLHF TGTGCCAGCAGTTACGGACAGGGATTCCGTTCACCCCTCCACTTT
15 TRBJ1-2 NA TRBD1 TRBV5-5 CASSLEGQDRVGYTF TGTGCCAGCAGCTTGGAGGGCCAGGACAGGGTTGGCTACACCTTC
14 TRBJ2-5 NA TRBD1 TRBV7-3 CASSEGGGQETQYF TGTGCCAGCAGCGAAGGGGGCGGGCAAGAGACCCAGTACTTC
15 TRBJ1-6 NA NA TRBV3-1/TRBV3-2 CASSHGGAINSPLHF TGTGCCAGCAGCCATGGGGGGGCGATTAATTCACCCCTCCACTTT
12 TRBJ1-5 few NA TRBV12-3/TRBV12-4 CASSLQRQPQHF TGTGCCAGCAGTTTACAGAGGCAGCCCCAGCATTTT
13 TRBJ1-1 once TRBD1 TRBV19 CASRGQGTFEAFF TGTGCCAGTAGGGGACAGGGAACCTTTGAAGCTTTCTTT
15 TRBJ2-5 NA TRBD2 TRBV7-9 CASHTLAGGWETQYF TGTGCCAGCCACACGCTAGCGGGGGGCTGGGAGACCCAGTACTTC